This T cell receptor beta chain was captured by sequencing in a study of blood T cell repertoires in COVID-19. Study overall: T cells, B-cell-depleted T cells, or PBMCs provided the cDNA or gDNA that served as material.

CDR1 is LGHNA and CDR2 is YNFKEQ in the germline V gene. This CDR3 spans 17 amino acids. Germline trimming cut 1 base from V and 0 bases from J; bases unmatched to any gene: 8. Methods used by the authors: Reference gene primer amplification yielded estimated nucleated cell counts. Using immunoSEQ multiplex PCR, the repertoire was profiled, and TCRdb retains in-frame clones only, with some absent. V and J calls and clone size are copied from that table; D and trimming were computed from the DNA. The sample lists fewer than 500,000 clones, about 89% occurring once. The origin of this receptor is a woman in her twenties or thirties with acute or convalescent COVID-19. The source material was peripheral blood. The genes are TRBV4-2 and TRBJ2-5, with TRBD2 identical over 7 bases. The CDR3 protein is CASSQGVVRGDQETQYF. The CDR3 DNA reads as TGTGCCAGCAGCCAAGGTGTGGTTCGGGGGGACCAAGAGACCCAGTACTTC.